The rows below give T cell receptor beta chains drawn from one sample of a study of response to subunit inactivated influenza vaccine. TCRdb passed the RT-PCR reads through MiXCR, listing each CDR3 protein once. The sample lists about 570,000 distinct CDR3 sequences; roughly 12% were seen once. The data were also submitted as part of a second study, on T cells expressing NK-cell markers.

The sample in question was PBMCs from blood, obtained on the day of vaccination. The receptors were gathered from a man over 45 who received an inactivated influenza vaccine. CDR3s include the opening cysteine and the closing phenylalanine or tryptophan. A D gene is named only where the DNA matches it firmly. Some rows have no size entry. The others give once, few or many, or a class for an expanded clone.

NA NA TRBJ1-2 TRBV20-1 CSARDDYGGVYGYTF TGCAGTGCTAGAGATGATTATGGGGGCGTCTATGGCTACACCTTC
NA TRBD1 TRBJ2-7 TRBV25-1 CASTGTGSGDYEQYF TGTGCCAGCACTGGGACAGGGAGTGGGGACTACGAGCAGTACTTC
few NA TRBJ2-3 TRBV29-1 CSVGRAYRFDTQYF TGCAGCGTAGGTCGGGCATATCGGTTTGATACGCAGTATTTT
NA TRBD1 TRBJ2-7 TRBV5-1 CASSLDRGTHEQYF TGCGCCAGCAGCTTGGACAGGGGGACCCACGAGCAGTACTTC
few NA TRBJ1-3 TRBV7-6 CASSLRQTSGNTIYF TGTGCCAGCAGCTTGAGGCAGACCTCTGGAAACACCATATATTTT
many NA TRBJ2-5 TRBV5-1 CASSTGLGNEETQYF TGCGCCAGCAGCACGGGATTGGGGAACGAAGAGACCCAGTACTTC
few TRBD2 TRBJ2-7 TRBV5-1 CASSPGGLAGSYEQYF TGCGCCAGCAGCCCGGGGGGTTTAGCGGGGTCCTACGAGCAGTACTTC
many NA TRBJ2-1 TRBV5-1 CASSPGPHNEQFF TGCGCCAGCAGCCCTGGACCGCACAATGAGCAGTTCTTC
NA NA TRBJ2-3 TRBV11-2 CASSSGGGTQNF TGTGCCAGCAGCTCCGGGGGTGGTACGCAGAATTTT
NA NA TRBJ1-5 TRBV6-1 CASSMENSGQPQHF TGTGCCAGCAGTATGGAGAATTCCGGTCAGCCCCAGCATTTT
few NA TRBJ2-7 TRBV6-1 CASSETGGLTYEQYF TGTGCCAGCAGTGAGACTGGCGGTTTGACCTACGAGCAGTACTTC
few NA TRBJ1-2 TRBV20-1 CSARERGATANYGYTF TGCAGTGCTAGAGAAAGAGGCGCCACCGCTAACTATGGCTACACCTTC
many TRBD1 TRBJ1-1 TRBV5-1 CASSFTGGIEAFF TGCGCCAGCAGCTTTACAGGGGGCATCGAAGCTTTCTTT
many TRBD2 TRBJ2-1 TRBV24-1 CATSDTGTSGPTFSYNEQFF TGTGCCACCAGTGATACCGGGACTAGCGGGCCTACCTTCTCCTACAATGAGCAGTTCTTC
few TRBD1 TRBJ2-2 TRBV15 CATSEGAQRGPGELFF TGTGCCACCAGCGAGGGGGCGCAGAGGGGGCCCGGGGAGCTGTTTTTT
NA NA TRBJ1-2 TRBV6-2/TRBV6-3 CASSYRIGYTF TGTGCCAGCAGTTACAGGATTGGCTACACCTTC
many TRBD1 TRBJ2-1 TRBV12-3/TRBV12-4 CASSLQQGVGFF TGTGCCAGCAGTTTACAGCAGGGGGTTGGGTTCTTC
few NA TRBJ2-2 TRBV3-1 CASSQPNTGELFF TGTGCCAGCAGCCAGCCGAACACCGGGGAGCTGTTTTTT
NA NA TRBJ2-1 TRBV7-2 CASSSYRESGEQFF TGTGCCAGCAGCTCCTACAGGGAAAGTGGTGAGCAGTTCTTC
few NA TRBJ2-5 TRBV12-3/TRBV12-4 CASSPSEHRDRQETQYF TGTGCCAGCAGCCCTAGCGAACACCGGGACAGACAAGAGACCCAGTACTTC
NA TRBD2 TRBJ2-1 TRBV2 CASSIHPREGTNEQFF TGTGCCAGCAGCATACACCCCCGGGAGGGGACCAATGAGCAGTTCTTC
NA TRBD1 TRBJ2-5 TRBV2 CASIGQGAGETQYF TGTGCCAGCATCGGACAGGGGGCAGGGGAGACCCAGTACTTC
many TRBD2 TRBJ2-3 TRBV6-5 CASSYSPSGRSDTQYF TGTGCCAGCAGTTACTCCCCTAGCGGGAGGTCAGATACGCAGTATTTT
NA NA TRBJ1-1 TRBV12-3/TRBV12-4 CASSLGGVGEAFF TGTGCCAGCAGTTTGGGAGGGGTTGGTGAAGCTTTCTTT
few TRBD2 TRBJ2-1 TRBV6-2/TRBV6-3 CASSYSNSGDEQFF TGTGCCAGCAGTTACTCCAACAGCGGGGATGAGCAGTTCTTC
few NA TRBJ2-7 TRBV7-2 CASTLGRGSYEQYF TGTGCCAGCACCCTGGGTCGCGGCTCCTACGAGCAGTACTTC
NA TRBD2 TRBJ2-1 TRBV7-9 CASSFMWRGAEYNEQFF TGTGCCAGCAGCTTTATGTGGCGGGGGGCCGAGTACAATGAGCAGTTCTTC
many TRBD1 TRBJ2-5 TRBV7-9 CASSFDRGGGETQYF TGTGCCAGCAGCTTTGACAGGGGTGGAGGAGAGACCCAGTACTTC